The TCR beta chain described here comes from a study of blood T cells in healthy people across ages. Findings and limits, study-wide: Age brought a roughly linear fall in TCR beta diversity measured per million T cells. Naive CD4+ cells and diversity were both higher in long-lived donors than in aged donors.

Of note for this clonotype: Its antigen is unknown.

The second PCR ran roughly 7 to 12 cycles with a sample-barcoded 5' primer and J-beta primers. The template-switch adaptor was a 5' adaptor with 12 random nucleotides. It tagged each cDNA molecule. TCRdb re-called the 5' RACE reads through MiXCR, storing one row per CDR3 protein. The table has 800,000 to 900,000 distinct CDR3 sequences, approximately 67% seen once; the top ten hold 25% to 35%. CDR3 size: 18 residues. V gave up 2 bases and J gave up 5 bases; unmatched junction bases: 11. Looked up from germline, CDR1 is SGHTA and CDR2 is FQGNSA. There were at least 5 micrograms of total RNA extracted from every sample.

The sequenced material came from blood. The origin of this receptor is a man aged 25-45 years in good health. V and J are TRBV7-2 and TRBJ2-5; 13 nucleotides match TRBD2. This CDR3 is CASSLPRTSGGRRETQYF. The CDR3 DNA reads as TGTGCCAGCAGCTTACCCCGGACTAGCGGGGGCAGACGGGAGACCCAGTACTTC.